This entry describes one T cell receptor (beta chain). This specimen comes from a study of blood T cell repertoires in COVID-19. Study information: The United States, Italy and Spain supplied acute and convalescent COVID-19 samples.

The repertoire was sequenced with immunoSEQ multiplex PCR; TCRdb's copy has only in-frame clones and lacks some. Here the sample spans about 320,000 clones, approximately 81% being singletons. This study enrolled people aged 18 to 89 from 24 US geographic areas. Cohort allocation depended upon clinical history that participants reported. This sequence was found in a woman in her twenties or thirties who had been exposed to COVID-19. The sequencing sample was made of PBMCs or T cells enriched from blood (not recorded which).

CDR3 sequence reads: CASKVLGGKRETQYF. DNA for the CDR3: TGTGCCAGCAAGGTCCTCGGCGGGAAAAGAGAGACCCAGTACTTC. The chain combines TRBV28 with TRBJ2-5; TRBD2 is a possible D gene (6 bases). Germline CDR1 is MDHEN and CDR2 is SYDVKM. The V end was cut by 7 bases, the J end by 4 bases, with 19 bases between. The CDR3 length is 15 residues.